A single sample is the source of the 4 T cell receptor beta chains below, sequenced in a study of tumor-infiltrating lymphocytes in primary liver carcinoma. Starting from 500 ng of total RNA, TCR beta cDNA was produced with a primer in the constant region. Three-round nested multiplex PCR performed with slightly modified ARM-PCR produced the TCR beta libraries. TRBV1-TRBV30 forward primers paired with a C-beta reverse primer drove the first two PCR rounds, roughly 10 cycles each. MiXCR was run by TCRdb on the multiplex PCR reads, yielding one entry per CDR3 protein. The sample holds approximately 300,000 distinct CDR3 sequences, 65% seen once. Unsorted whole blood yielded blood RNA, and germline DNA was extracted as well. Sequenced sample: peripheral blood. The receptors come from a man in his forties or fifties with primary liver carcinoma and hepatitis B virus infection.

A few counts support this clonotype. The chain employs TRBV7-9 and TRBJ2-1; TRBD2 matches 14 bases. There are 16 residues in the CDR3. After removal of 7 bases from V and 10 bases from J, the junction contained 12 bases not matched to a gene. Germline lookup yields CDR1 SEHNR and CDR2 FQNEAQ (reference sequence). The CDR3 sequence: CASTRTEGLAGDEQFF. CDR3 nucleotide sequence: TGTGCCAGCACCCGAACTGAGGGACTAGCGGGAGACGAGCAGTTCTTC.

This clonotype was seen repeatedly, ten times or more. The CDR3 region has the DNA TGTGCCAGCAGTTACTACGGGACCTCAGTCGAGCAGTACTTC. It encodes CASSYYGTSVEQYF. V usage is TRBV6-6 and J usage is TRBJ2-7; D possibly uses TRBD1 or TRBD2 (5 bases each). Germline V CDR1 and CDR2: MNHNY, SVGAGI (reference sequence). V was pared by 1 base and J by 6 bases, with 13 bases between. This CDR3 comprises 14 residues.

With regard to this clonotype: The germline gene is not matched at one end of the junction; a read error may be the cause. The V and J genes are TRBV11-1 and TRBJ2-1; 13 bases are a match to TRBD2. From germline, CDR1 is SGHAT and CDR2 FQDESV (reference sequence). CDR3 length: 18 amino acids. In nucleotides, the CDR3 is TGTGCCAGTAGCTTATGGACTAGCGGGAGTCGGAGATGGAATGAGCAGTTCTTC. Translated: CASSLWTSGSRRWNEQFF. The whole variable domain, filled in from reference TRBV11-1 and TRBJ2-1, reads EAEVAQSPRYKITEKSQAVAFWCDPISGHATLYWYRQILGQGPELLVQFQDESVVDDSQLPKDRFSAERLKGVDSTLKIQPAELGDSAMYLCASSLWTSGSRRWNEQFFGPGTRLTVL.

The genes are TRBV7-9 and TRBJ2-1; D gene unclear. The CDR3 consists of 12 residues. The V end was cut by 8 bases, the J end by 15 bases, with 20 bases between. Germline V gene lookup returns CDR1 SEHNR and CDR2 FQNEAQ (reference sequence). The CDR3 DNA sequence: TGTGCCAGCCGCTCGACTCCTGAGACCAGGTTCTTC. Protein: CASRSTPETRFF.